This TCR beta chain was profiled in a study of CD8 T cells in Susac syndrome. Reverse transcription of about 0.45 to 1 ug RNA was performed with random hexamers. Amplification of TCR beta CDR3 by immunoSEQ multiplex PCR spanned 54 Vbeta and 13 Jbeta. TCRdb analysed the immunoSEQ multiplex PCR reads with MiXCR anew, one entry per CDR3 protein. This table holds around 81,000 distinct CDR3 sequences, 94% found once. The CDR3 sequence is 16 residues long. In germline, CDR1 is SGHRS, CDR2 YFSETQ. The trim removed 6 bases at V and 4 bases at J, leaving 11 bases unmatched. Study-level points and caveats: In total CD8+ repertoires, approximately 17 Susac-specific public clones were found, and five or six in CD8+ TEMRA repertoires. Clonal CD8+ expansion in Susac was highest in TEMRA cells and active patients.

A note on this clonotype: Its antigen is unidentified.

This chain uses TRBV5-1 with TRBJ2-1, with 9 bases lining up with TRBD2. This receptor was taken from a human donor with Susac syndrome. Material: CD8+ T cells from PBMCs. The CDR3 coding sequence is TGCGCCAGCACCAACTATTTAGCGGGAGAGTACAATGAGCAGTTCTTC. Residues: CASTNYLAGEYNEQFF.